This T cell receptor beta chain was identified during a study of blood T cells in healthy people across ages. This clonotype was recorded a few times. What it recognizes is unknown. General observations from the study: TCR beta diversity was tightly associated with the proportion of naive T cells.

The authors ran a second PCR of about 6 to 12 cycles using a sample-barcoded 5' primer and a J-beta primer mix. In TCRdb, the 5' RACE reads were re-called with MiXCR into one record per CDR3 protein. The sample comprises hundreds of thousands of distinct CDR3 sequences, around 25% of which are singletons, and more than 7.5% rests with the top ten. The CDR3 spans 11 residues. Per the germline V gene, CDR1 is ENHRY and CDR2 is SYGVKD. Staff drew around 10 milliliters of peripheral blood from each donor. These same records also appear under a second study, on T cells of mothers and their children.

Sequencing was performed on blood. The chain links TRBV10-3 to TRBJ2-5; D not resolved. Judging by the DNA end, TRBJ2-1 fits better; the J call may be wrong. The sequence was obtained from a boy between 10 and 17 years old in good health. CDR3 amino acids: CAISGSIGQFF. In DNA form, the CDR3 reads TGTGCCATCAGTGGAAGTATTGGCCAGTTCTTC.